This TCR beta chain derives from a study of shared clonotypes between healthy human individuals. As regards this clone: The antigen is undetermined.

Using immunoSEQ multiplex PCR, the repertoire was profiled, and TCRdb retains in-frame clones only, with some absent. The sample records 2.3 million or so clones, more than 80% being singletons. General observations from the study: Memory subsets had estimated richness that was generally smaller than that of naive subsets.

Sequencing input: naive CD4+ T cells from PBMCs. The subset denotes: CD45RA+ positively selected. The sequence came from a man between 18 and 35 years old in good health. Some clones in this sample may be carry-over from other donors' samples.

Written as DNA, the CDR3 is TGCGCCAGCAGCCAAGTAAGTCACGACTACGAGCAGTACTTC. It yields the protein CASSQVSHDYEQYF. This chain uses TRBV4-3 with TRBJ2-7, with D unresolved. Trimming removed 1 base from V and 3 bases from J, with 10 bases in between. Germline assignment: CDR1 LGHNA and CDR2 YSLEER. CDR3 length: 14 amino acids.